A single T cell receptor (beta chain) is shown here with its context. Its matching antigen is unknown. This specimen comes from a study of T cell responses to AZD1222 COVID-19 vaccine. Generated by immunoSEQ multiplex PCR, the TCRdb table keeps only in-frame clones and is missing some. The sample has approximately 190,000 clones, under 95% seen once; the top ten hold about 1%. Second-dose intervals of approximately 4 or approximately 12 weeks were pooled. Study-level points and caveats: A rise in Spike-specific TCR breadth and depth followed two AZD1222 doses. The donor cohort was predominantly white British with a female majority, and clonal diversity may have been underestimated. CD4 TCRs covered the whole spike, strongest at regions 160-218 and 743-854.

Sequencing used peripheral blood, obtained 28 days after the second AZD1222 dose. The origin of this receptor is an adult who received the AZD1222 COVID-19 vaccine.

DNA of the CDR3: TGTGCCAGCAGTTGGATACAGGGGGGATACACTGAAGCTTTCTTT. Its protein product is CASSWIQGGYTEAFF. The V gene is TRBV6-2 or TRBV6-3, the J gene TRBJ1-1; 8 nucleotides line up with TRBD1. In germline, CDR1 is MNHEY, CDR2 SVGEGT. The trim removed 4 bases at V and 3 bases at J, leaving 7 bases unmatched. The CDR3 spans 15 residues.